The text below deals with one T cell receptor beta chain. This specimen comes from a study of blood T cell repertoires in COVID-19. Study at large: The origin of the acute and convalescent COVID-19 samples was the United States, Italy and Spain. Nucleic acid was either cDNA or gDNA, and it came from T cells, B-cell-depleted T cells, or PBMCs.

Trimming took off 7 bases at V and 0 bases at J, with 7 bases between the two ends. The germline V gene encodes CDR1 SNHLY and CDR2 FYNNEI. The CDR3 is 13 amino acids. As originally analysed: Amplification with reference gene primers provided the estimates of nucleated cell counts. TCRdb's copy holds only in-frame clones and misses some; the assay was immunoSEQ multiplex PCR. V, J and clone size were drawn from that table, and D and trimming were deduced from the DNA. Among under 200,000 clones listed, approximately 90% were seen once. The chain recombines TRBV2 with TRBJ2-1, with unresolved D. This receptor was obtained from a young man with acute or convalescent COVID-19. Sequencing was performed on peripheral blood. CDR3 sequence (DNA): TGTGCCAGCACTATGTACTCCTACAATGAGCAGTTCTTC. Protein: CASTMYSYNEQFF.